Listed below are T cell receptor beta chains from one sample, sequenced in a study of T-cell reconstitution after alpha-beta-depleted transplantation in children. TCRdb processed the PCR reads anew with MiXCR; each CDR3 protein has one entry. The sample yields roughly 610,000 distinct CDR3 sequences, roughly a tenth seen once. This specimen was PBMCs from the stem cell graft donor, taken from the stem cell graft. The source of these receptors is a human donor who donated a stem cell graft to a child with acute myeloid leukemia. CDR3s include the opening cysteine and the closing phenylalanine or tryptophan. The order of the fields is V gene, J gene, clone size, D gene, CDR3 protein, CDR3 DNA. The D gene is left open where the match is weak. For some rows the clone size is stated as once, few or many, or as a class when expanded; others skip it.

TRBV29-1,TRBJ1-4,few,NA,CSVDVSPGATNEKLFF,TGCAGCGTTGACGTTAGTCCGGGGGCAACTAATGAAAAACTGTTTTTT
TRBV9,TRBJ1-5,few,NA,CASSVGGGGQSNQPQHF,TGTGCCAGCAGCGTAGGAGGTGGGGGCCAGAGCAATCAGCCCCAGCATTTT
TRBV7-8,TRBJ2-7,few,NA,CASSSTTWDYEQYF,TGTGCCAGCAGCTCAACGACTTGGGACTACGAGCAGTACTTC
TRBV6-1,TRBJ2-7,few,NA,CASSKTPVGYEQYF,TGTGCCAGCAGCAAAACCCCGGTAGGGTACGAGCAGTACTTC
TRBV7-9,TRBJ2-7,NA,NA,CASSRQDSYEQYF,TGTGCCAGCAGCCGACAGGACTCCTACGAGCAGTACTTC
TRBV7-8,TRBJ2-7,many,NA,CASSPTDGYEQYF,TGTGCCAGCAGCCCCACGGACGGCTACGAGCAGTACTTC
TRBV7-6,TRBJ2-1,NA,NA,CASRKSEPYNEQFF,TGTGCCAGCAGGAAGTCTGAACCCTACAATGAGCAGTTCTTC
TRBV7-8,TRBJ2-3,many,NA,CASAQPDTQYF,TGTGCCAGCGCCCAGCCAGATACGCAGTATTTT
TRBV28,TRBJ2-4,NA,TRBD1,CASRPQGLKNIQYF,TGTGCCAGCAGGCCACAGGGGCTCAAAAACATTCAGTACTTC
TRBV27,TRBJ2-7,few,NA,CASRSLWASLGEQYF,TGTGCCAGCAGGAGCCTGTGGGCCTCTCTGGGCGAGCAGTACTTC
TRBV6-6,TRBJ1-2,NA,TRBD1,CASSSDRGRGYTF,TGTGCCAGCAGTTCCGACAGGGGTCGAGGCTACACCTTC
TRBV20-1,TRBJ2-5,NA,NA,CSARPGSKGGETQYF,TGCAGTGCTAGACCTGGTTCGAAGGGTGGAGAGACCCAGTACTTC
TRBV15,TRBJ2-1,many,NA,CATSLRDMDEQFF,TGTGCCACCAGCCTTAGAGACATGGATGAGCAGTTCTTC
TRBV29-1,TRBJ1-1,many,NA,CSVDTGGGTEAFF,TGCAGCGTTGATACCGGAGGGGGGACTGAAGCTTTCTTT
TRBV5-1,TRBJ2-5,many,NA,CASKNQETQYF,TGCGCCAGCAAGAACCAAGAGACCCAGTACTTC
TRBV7-9,TRBJ2-1,many,NA,CASRGTGEGEQFF,TGTGCCAGCAGAGGTACAGGGGAGGGTGAGCAGTTCTTC
TRBV20-1,TRBJ2-7,many,TRBD2,CSASGRNSYEQYF,TGCAGTGCTAGCGGGAGGAACTCCTACGAGCAGTACTTC
TRBV2,TRBJ2-5,few,TRBD2,CASRSGTSGRERETQYF,TGTGCCAGCAGGTCCGGGACTAGCGGCAGAGAGAGGGAGACCCAGTACTTC
TRBV20-1,TRBJ2-1,few,TRBD2,CSARLAAGSEQFF,TGCAGTGCTAGACTAGCGGCTGGAAGTGAGCAGTTCTTC
TRBV5-1,TRBJ2-1,few,NA,CASTPVRTNYNEQFF,TGCGCCAGCACCCCCGTAAGAACTAACTACAATGAGCAGTTCTTC
TRBV5-6,TRBJ2-7,many,NA,CASSPRDFLYEQYF,TGTGCCAGCAGCCCCCGGGACTTCCTATACGAGCAGTACTTC
TRBV9,TRBJ2-7,few,NA,CASSVGRPALQQYF,TGTGCCAGCAGCGTAGGGCGGCCCGCTTTGCAGCAGTACTTC
TRBV20-1,TRBJ2-1,few,TRBD2,CSETSGRVDEQFF,TGCAGCGAAACTAGCGGGAGGGTCGATGAGCAGTTCTTC